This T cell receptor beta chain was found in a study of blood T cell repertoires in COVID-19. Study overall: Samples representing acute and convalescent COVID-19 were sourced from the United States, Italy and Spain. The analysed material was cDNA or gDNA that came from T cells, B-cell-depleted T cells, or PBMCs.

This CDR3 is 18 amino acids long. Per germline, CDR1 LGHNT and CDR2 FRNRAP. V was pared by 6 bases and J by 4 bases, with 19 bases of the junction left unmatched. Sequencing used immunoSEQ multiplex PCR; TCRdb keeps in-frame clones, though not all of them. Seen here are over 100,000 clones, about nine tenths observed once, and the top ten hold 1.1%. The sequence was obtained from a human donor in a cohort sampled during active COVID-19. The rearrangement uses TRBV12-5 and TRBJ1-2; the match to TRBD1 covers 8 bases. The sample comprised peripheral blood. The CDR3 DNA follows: TGTGCTAGTGGGTTACCAGTCTACCGCAGGGGGCAAGGCTATGGCTACACCTTC. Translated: CASGLPVYRRGQGYGYTF. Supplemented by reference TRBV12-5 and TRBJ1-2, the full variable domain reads DARVTQTPRHKVTEMGQEVTMRCQPILGHNTVFWYRQTMMQGLELLAYFRNRAPLDDSGMPKDRFSAEMPDATLATLKIQPSEPRDSAVYFCASGLPVYRRGQGYGYTFGSGTRLTVV.